This T cell receptor (beta chain) originates from a study of shared clonotypes between healthy human individuals. The CDR3 totals 12 residues. Trimming removed 3 bases from V and 14 bases from J; junction bases left unmatched: 7. The germline V gene encodes CDR1 KGHSH and CDR2 LQKENI. Sequencing was at deep level. TCRdb's table, derived via immunoSEQ multiplex PCR, lists solely in-frame clones and lacks some. The data hold roughly 1 million clones, with 75% to 80% observed a single time. Material: memory CD4+ T cells from PBMCs. The subset is: CD45RA-negative fraction. V usage is TRBV18 and J usage is TRBJ2-1, with 7 bases fitting TRBD1. The clonotype comes from a man younger than 35 in good health. Some clones in this sample may be carry-over from other donors' samples. The CDR3 region is CASSPAGTDKFF. CDR3 coding DNA: TGTGCCAGCTCACCGGCCGGGACAGATAAGTTCTTC.